The T cell receptor (beta chain) under discussion was sequenced for a study of CD8+CD57+ T cells in acquired aplastic anemia. Findings and limits, study-wide: Researchers reported that CD8+ Simpson's diversity was not significantly different in patients versus controls. Patients and controls were found to share 25 to 35 CD8+ CDR3 sequences.

A remark on this clonotype: Its antigen is not known.

With V trimmed by 5 bases and J by 8 bases, 6 bases remained unmatched. Germline-derived CDR1 and CDR2 are SEHNR and FQNEAQ (reference sequence). This CDR3 has 15 residues. Patients selected for sequencing had displayed CD8+CD57+ cell expansion by flow cytometry. Patients were treatment-naive when blood was sampled. The study profiled TCR beta VDJ and CDR3 using genomic DNA as template. TCRdb used MiXCR to reprocess the reads, holding one entry per CDR3 protein. The profile covers approximately 80,000 distinct CDR3 sequences, with 60% to 75% appearing a single time and 80% to 90% taken by the ten largest.

The source is a human donor with aplastic anemia. The sequencing sample was made of sorted CD4+, CD8+, or CD8+CD57+ T cells (not recorded which) from PBMCs. V is TRBV7-9 and J is TRBJ1-6, with 10 positions matching TRBD1. CDR3 residues: CASSGDRGFDSPLHF. CDR3 in DNA: TGTGCCAGCAGCGGGGACAGGGGCTTCGATTCACCCCTCCACTTT.